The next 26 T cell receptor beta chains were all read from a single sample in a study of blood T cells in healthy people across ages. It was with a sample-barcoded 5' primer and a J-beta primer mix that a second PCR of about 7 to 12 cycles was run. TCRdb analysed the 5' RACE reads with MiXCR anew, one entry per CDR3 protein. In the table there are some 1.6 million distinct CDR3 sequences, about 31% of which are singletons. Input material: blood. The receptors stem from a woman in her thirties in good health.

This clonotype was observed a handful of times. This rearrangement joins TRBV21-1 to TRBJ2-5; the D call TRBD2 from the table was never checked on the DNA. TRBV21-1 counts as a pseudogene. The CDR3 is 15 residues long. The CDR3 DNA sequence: TGTGCCAGCAGCAAGAAAAGCGGATTTCAAGAGACCCAGTACTTC. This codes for CASSKKSGFQETQYF.

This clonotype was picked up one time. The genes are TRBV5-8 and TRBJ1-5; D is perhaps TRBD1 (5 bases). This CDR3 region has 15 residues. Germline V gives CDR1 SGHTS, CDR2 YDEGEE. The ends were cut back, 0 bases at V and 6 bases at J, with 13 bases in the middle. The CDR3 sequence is CASSLVGRRSQPQHF. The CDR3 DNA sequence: TGTGCCAGCAGCTTGGTGGGACGTAGAAGTCAGCCCCAGCATTTT.

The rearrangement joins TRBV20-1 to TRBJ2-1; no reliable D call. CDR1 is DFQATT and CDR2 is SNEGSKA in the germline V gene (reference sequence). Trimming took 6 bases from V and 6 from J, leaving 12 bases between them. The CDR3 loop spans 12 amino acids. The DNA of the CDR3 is TGCAGTGCCCGAGGATCATTCAATGAGCAGTTCTTC. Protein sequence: CSARGSFNEQFF.

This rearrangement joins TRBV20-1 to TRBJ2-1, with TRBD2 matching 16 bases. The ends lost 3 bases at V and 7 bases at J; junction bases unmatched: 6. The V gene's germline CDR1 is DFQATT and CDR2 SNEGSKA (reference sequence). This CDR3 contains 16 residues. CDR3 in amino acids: CSASKWGLAGGNEQFF. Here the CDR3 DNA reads TGCAGTGCTAGCAAGTGGGGACTAGCGGGAGGGAATGAGCAGTTCTTC.

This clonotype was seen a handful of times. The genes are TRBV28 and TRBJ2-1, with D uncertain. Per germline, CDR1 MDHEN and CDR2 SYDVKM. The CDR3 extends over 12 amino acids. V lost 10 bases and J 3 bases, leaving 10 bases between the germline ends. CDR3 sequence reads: CATVGNYNEQFF. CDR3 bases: TGTGCCACCGTAGGGAACTACAATGAGCAGTTCTTC.

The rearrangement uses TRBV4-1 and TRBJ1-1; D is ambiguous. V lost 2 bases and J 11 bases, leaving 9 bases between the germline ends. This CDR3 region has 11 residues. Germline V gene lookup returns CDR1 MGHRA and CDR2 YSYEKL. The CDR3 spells CASSQSFRAFF. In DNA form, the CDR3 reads TGCGCCAGCAGCCAATCTTTTCGTGCTTTCTTT.

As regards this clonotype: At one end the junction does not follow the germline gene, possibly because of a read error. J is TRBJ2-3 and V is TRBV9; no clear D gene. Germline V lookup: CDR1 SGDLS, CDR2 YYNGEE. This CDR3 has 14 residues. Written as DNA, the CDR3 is TGTGCGAGCACGGTAAGAGGTGGCACAGATACGCAGTATTTT. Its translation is CASTVRGGTDTQYF.

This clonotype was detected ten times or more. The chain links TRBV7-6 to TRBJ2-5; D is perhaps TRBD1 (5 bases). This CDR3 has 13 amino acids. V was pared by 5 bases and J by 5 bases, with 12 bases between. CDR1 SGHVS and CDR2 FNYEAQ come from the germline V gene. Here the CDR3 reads CASSDWGRETQYF. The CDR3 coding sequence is TGTGCCAGCAGCGATTGGGGCCGGGAGACCCAGTACTTC.

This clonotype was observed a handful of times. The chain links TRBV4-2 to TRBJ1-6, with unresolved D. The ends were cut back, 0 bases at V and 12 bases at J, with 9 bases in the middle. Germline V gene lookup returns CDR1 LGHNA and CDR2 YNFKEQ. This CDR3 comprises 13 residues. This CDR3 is CASSQESPRPLHF. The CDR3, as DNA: TGTGCCAGCAGCCAAGAGTCACCGAGACCCCTCCACTTT.

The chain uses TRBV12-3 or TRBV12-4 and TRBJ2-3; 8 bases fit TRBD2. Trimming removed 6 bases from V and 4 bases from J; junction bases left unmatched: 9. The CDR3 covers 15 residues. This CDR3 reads CASSQSGSVADTQYF. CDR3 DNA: TGTGCCAGCAGCCAGAGCGGGAGTGTAGCAGATACGCAGTATTTT.

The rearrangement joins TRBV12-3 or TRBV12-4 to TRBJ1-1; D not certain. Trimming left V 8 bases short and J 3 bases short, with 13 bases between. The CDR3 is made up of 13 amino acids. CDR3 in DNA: TGTGCCAGCGCCCTAGAAGGGTACACTGAAGCTTTCTTT. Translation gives CASALEGYTEAFF.

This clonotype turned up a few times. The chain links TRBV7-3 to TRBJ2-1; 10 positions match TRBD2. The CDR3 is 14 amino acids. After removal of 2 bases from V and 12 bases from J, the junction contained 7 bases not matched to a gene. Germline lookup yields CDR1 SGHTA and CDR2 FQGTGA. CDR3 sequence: CASSLASGSIRQFF. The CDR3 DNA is TGTGCCAGCAGCTTAGCTAGCGGGAGTATTAGGCAGTTCTTC.

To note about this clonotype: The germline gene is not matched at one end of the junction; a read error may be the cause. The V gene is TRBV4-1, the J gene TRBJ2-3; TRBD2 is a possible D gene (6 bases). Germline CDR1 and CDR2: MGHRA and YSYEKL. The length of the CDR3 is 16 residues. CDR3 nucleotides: TGCGTCAGCAGCCCCCTGACCGGGAGTCTCGCAGATACGCAGTATTTT. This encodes CVSSPLTGSLADTQYF.

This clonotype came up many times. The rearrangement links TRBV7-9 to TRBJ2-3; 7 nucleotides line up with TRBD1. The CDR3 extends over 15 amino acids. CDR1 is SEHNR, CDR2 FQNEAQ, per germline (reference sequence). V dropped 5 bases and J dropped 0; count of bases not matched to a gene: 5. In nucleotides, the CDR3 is TGTGCCAGCAGCCCCCAGGGGGTCAGCACAGATACGCAGTATTTT. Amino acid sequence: CASSPQGVSTDTQYF.

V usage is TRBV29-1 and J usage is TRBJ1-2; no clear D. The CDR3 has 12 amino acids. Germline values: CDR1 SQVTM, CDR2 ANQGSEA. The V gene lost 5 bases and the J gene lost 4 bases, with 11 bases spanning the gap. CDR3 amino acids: CSVMWQTYGYTF. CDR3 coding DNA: TGCAGCGTTATGTGGCAGACCTATGGCTACACCTTC.

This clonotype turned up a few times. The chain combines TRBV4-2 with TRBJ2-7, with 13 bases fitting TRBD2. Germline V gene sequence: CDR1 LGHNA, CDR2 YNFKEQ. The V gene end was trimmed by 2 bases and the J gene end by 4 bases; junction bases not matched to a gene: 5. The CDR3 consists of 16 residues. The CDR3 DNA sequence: TGTGCCAGCAGCCAATTGACTAGCGGGGGGCGTTACGAGCAGTACTTC. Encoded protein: CASSQLTSGGRYEQYF.

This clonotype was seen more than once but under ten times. CDR3 coding DNA: TGTGCCACCGAGGACAGAACCTACGAGCAGTACTTC. Amino acid sequence: CATEDRTYEQYF. The rearrangement uses TRBV15 and TRBJ2-7; perhaps TRBD1 as D (6 bases). Germline CDR1 reads LNHNV; CDR2 reads YYDKDF (reference sequence). Trimming pared 8 bases from V and 2 bases from J, leaving 10 bases between. This CDR3 is built from 12 residues.

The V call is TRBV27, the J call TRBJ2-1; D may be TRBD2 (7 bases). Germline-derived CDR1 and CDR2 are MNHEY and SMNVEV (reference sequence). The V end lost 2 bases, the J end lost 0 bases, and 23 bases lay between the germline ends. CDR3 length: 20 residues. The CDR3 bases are TGTGCCAGCAGTTTAGGCGGTGTAGGCGGGGGCGTAACCTCCTACAATGAGCAGTTCTTC. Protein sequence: CASSLGGVGGGVTSYNEQFF.

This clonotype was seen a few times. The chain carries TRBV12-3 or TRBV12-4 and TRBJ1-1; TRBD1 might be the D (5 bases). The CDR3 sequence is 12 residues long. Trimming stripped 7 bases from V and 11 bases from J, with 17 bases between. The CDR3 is CASKTAAGKAFF. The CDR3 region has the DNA TGTGCCAGCAAGACAGCCGCAGGCAAGGCTTTCTTT.

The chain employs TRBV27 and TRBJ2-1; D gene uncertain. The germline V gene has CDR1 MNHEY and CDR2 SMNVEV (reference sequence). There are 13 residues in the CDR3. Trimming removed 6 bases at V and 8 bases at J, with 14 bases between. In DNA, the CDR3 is TGTGCCAGCAGCTTTTTCCCTGGCGATGAGCAGTTCTTC. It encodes CASSFFPGDEQFF.

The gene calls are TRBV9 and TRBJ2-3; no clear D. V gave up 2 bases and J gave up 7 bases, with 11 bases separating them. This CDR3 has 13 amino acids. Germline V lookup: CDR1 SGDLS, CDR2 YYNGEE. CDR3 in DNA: TGTGCCAGCAGCGTCACCGCACGGTATACGCAGTATTTT. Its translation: CASSVTARYTQYF.

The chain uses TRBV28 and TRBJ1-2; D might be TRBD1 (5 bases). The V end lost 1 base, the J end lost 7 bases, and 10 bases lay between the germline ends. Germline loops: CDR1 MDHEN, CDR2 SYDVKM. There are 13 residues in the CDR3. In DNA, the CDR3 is TGTGCCAGCAGTTTATCAGGGCAACTTGGCTACACCTTC. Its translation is CASSLSGQLGYTF.

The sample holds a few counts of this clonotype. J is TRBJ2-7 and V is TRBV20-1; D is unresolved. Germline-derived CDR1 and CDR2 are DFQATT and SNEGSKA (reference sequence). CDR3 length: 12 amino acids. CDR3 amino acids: CSVGVISYEQYF. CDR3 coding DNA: TGCAGCGTCGGAGTTATTTCCTACGAGCAGTACTTC.

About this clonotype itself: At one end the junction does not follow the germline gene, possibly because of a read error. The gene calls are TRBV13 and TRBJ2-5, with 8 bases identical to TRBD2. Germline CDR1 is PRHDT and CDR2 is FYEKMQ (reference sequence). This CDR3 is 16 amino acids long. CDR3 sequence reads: CASSSWDSGVQEAQYF. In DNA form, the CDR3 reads TGTGCCAGCAGCTCCTGGGATAGCGGGGTTCAAGAGGCCCAGTACTTC.

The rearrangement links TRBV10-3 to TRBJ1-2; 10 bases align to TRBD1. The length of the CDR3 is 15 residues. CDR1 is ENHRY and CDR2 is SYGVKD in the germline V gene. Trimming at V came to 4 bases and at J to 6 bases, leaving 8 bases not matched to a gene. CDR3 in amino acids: CAISGYLGTGDGYTF. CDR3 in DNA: TGTGCCATCAGTGGGTACCTCGGGACAGGGGATGGCTACACCTTC.

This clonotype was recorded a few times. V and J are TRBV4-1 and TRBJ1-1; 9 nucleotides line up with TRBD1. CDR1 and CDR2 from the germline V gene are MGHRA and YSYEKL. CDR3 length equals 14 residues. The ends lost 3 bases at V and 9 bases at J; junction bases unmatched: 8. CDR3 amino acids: CASSHRTGVGKAFF. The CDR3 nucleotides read TGCGCCAGCAGCCATAGGACAGGGGTAGGGAAAGCTTTCTTT.